The rows below give T cell receptor beta chains drawn from one sample of a study of cytomegalovirus exposure and HLA in healthy donors. Sequencing was performed with immunoSEQ multiplex PCR; in TCRdb, only in-frame clones are kept and a portion is missing. Of about 80,000 clones listed, approximately 80% are singletons. Sequenced material: PBMCs. These receptors all stem from a man aged 45-65 years in good health and CMV-seronegative. CDR3s include the opening cysteine and the closing phenylalanine or tryptophan. The order of the fields is V gene, J gene, clone size, D gene, CDR3 DNA, CDR3 protein. D genes are given only for firm matches. Rows may omit the clone size; those that give it use once, few, many or a size class.

TRBV28	TRBJ2-5	-	-	TGTGCCAGCAGTCCTCGCGGGTACTTACAACAAGAGACCCAGTACTTC	CASSPRGYLQQETQYF
TRBV2	TRBJ2-5	-	TRBD2	TGTGCCAGCAGCCAGGGACTAGCGGGGAAAGAGACCCAGTACTTC	CASSQGLAGKETQYF
TRBV2	TRBJ2-1	-	TRBD1	TGTGCCAGCAGTGGGGACAGGCACAATGAGCAGTTCTTC	CASSGDRHNEQFF
TRBV20-1	TRBJ2-1	-	-	TGCAGTGCGAGGAACGACAATGAGCAGTTCTTC	CSARNDNEQFF
TRBV5-1	TRBJ2-1	once	-	TGCGCCAGCAGCCCCCCCCGGCCAGCCGGGAATGAGCAGTTCTTC	CASSPPRPAGNEQFF
TRBV5-1	TRBJ2-1	once	TRBD2	TGCGCCAGCAGCTTGGAACTAGCGGGGACTGAGCAGTTCTTC	CASSLELAGTEQFF
TRBV11-2	TRBJ2-7	-	-	TGTGCCAGCAGCCCAGCCCTAGAGTACGAGCAGTACTTC	CASSPALEYEQYF
TRBV4-2	TRBJ2-7	-	TRBD2	TGTGCCAGCAGCCAATTTAGCGGGGGGCTTGACTACGAGCAGTACTTC	CASSQFSGGLDYEQYF
TRBV6-5	TRBJ2-5	-	TRBD2	TGTGCCAGCGCGGAGTGGGGGGAGGGGGAGACCCAGTACTTC	CASAEWGEGETQYF
TRBV5-6	TRBJ1-6	few	TRBD1	TGTGCCAGCAGCTTACGGACAGGGCTAGGGTCACCCCTCCACTTT	CASSLRTGLGSPLHF
TRBV5-5	TRBJ2-5	-	TRBD2	TGTGCCAGCAGCGTGGAACCGGGACTAGCGGGGGGCCTCGGGACCCAGTACTTC	CASSVEPGLAGGLGTQYF
TRBV13	TRBJ1-2	-	-	TGTGCCAGCAGCTTTAGACAGAACTATGGCTACACCTTC	CASSFRQNYGYTF
TRBV6-1	TRBJ2-7	-	TRBD2	TGTGCCAGCAGCCCCTTAAGCGGGGGAAACTTCGAGCAGTACTTC	CASSPLSGGNFEQYF
TRBV11-2	TRBJ2-3	-	TRBD2	TGTGCCAGCAGCCGGAGGCCGCGGGGGGGCCTGGCAGATACGCAGTATTTT	CASSRRPRGGLADTQYF
TRBV11-3	TRBJ2-5	-	TRBD2	TGTGCCAGCAGCGCCCCTCCGGGACTAGAGCGGGGGGCCCAAGAGACCCAGTACTTC	CASSAPPGLERGAQETQYF
TRBV29-1	TRBJ1-1	-	-	TGCAGCGTTGAATTCCGCAGGGACACTGAAGCTTTCTTT	CSVEFRRDTEAFF
TRBV6-1	TRBJ2-1	few	-	TGTGCCAGCAGTCTCCGGGACATCTCCTACAATGAGCAGTTCTTC	CASSLRDISYNEQFF
TRBV9	TRBJ2-1	-	TRBD2	TGTGCCAGCAGCGTAGGGGCTAGCGGGGGGGCCCATGAGCAGTTCTTC	CASSVGASGGAHEQFF
TRBV11-3	TRBJ2-1	-	TRBD2	TGTGCCAGCAGCCCAATAGCGGGTAACTCCTACAATGAGCAGTTCTTC	CASSPIAGNSYNEQFF
TRBV5-1	TRBJ2-3	-	TRBD2	TGCGCCAGCAGCTTACAACCCGGGACTAGCTTTCCAGATACGCAGTATTTT	CASSLQPGTSFPDTQYF
TRBV11-2	TRBJ2-3	-	-	TGTGCCAGCGAAGACCCAGGGGCCCCCACAGATACGCAGTATTTT	CASEDPGAPTDTQYF
TRBV5-5	TRBJ2-7	-	TRBD1	TGTGCCAGCAGCCTCTACCTCGGGACAGGGTTCTACGAGCAGTACTTC	CASSLYLGTGFYEQYF
TRBV9	TRBJ1-2	-	-	TGTGCCAGCAGCGCTCCAGGGAGGGGGGGGTATGGCTACACCTTC	CASSAPGRGGYGYTF
TRBV11-3	TRBJ1-1	-	-	TGTGCCAGCAGCCCACGGGGGTTAGGCGTGAACACTGAAGCTTTCTTT	CASSPRGLGVNTEAFF